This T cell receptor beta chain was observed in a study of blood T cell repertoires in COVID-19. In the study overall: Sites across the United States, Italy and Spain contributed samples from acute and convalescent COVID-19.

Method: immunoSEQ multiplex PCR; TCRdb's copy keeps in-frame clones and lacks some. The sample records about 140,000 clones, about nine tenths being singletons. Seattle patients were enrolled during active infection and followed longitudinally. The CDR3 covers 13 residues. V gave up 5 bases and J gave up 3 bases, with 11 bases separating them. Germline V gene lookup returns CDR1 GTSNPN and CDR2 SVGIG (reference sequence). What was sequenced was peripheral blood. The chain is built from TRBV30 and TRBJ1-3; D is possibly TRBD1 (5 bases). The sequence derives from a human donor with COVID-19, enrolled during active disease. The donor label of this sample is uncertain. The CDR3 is CAWDGGDGNTIYF. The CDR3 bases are TGTGCCTGGGATGGAGGGGATGGAAACACCATATATTTT. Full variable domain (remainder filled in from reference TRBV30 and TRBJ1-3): SQTIHQWPATLVQPVGSPLSLECTVEGTSNPNLYWYRQAAGRGLQLLFYSVGIGQISSEVPQNLSASRPQDRQFILSSKKLLLSDSGFYLCAWDGGDGNTIYFGEGSWLTVV.